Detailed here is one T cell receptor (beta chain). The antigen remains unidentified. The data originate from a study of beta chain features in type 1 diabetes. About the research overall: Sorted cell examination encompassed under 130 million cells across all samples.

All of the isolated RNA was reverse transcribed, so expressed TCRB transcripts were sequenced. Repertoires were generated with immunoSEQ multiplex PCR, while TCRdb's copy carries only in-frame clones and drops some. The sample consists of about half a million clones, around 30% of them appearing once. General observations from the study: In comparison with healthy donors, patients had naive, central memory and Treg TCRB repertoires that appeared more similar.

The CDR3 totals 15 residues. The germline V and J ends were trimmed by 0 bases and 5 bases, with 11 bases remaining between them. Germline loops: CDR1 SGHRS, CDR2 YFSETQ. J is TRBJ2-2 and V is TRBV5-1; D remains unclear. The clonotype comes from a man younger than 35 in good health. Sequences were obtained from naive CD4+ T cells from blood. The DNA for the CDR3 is TGCGCCAGCAGCTTGGTTGGGGTTACAACCGGGGAGCTGTTTTTT. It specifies CASSLVGVTTGELFF.